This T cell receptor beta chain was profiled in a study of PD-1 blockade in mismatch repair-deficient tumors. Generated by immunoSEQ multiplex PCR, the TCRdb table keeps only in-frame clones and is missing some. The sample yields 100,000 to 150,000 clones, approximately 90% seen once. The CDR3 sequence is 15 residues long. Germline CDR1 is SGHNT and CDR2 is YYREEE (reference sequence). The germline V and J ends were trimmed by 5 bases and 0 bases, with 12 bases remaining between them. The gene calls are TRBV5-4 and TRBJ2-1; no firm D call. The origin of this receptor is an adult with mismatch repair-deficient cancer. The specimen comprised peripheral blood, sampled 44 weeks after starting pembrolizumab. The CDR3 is CASSPSLSSYNEQFF. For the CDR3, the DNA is TGTGCCAGCAGTCCATCCTTGAGCTCCTACAATGAGCAGTTCTTC.